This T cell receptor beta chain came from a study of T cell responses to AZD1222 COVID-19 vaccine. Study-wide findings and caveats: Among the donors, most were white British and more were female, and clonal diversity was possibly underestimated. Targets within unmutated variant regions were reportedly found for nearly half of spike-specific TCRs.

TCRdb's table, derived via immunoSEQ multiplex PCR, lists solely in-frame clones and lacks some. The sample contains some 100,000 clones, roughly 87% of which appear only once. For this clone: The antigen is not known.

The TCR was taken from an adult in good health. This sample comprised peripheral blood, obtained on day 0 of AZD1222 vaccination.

CDR3 residues: CASSEALGDYGYTF. The CDR3 region has the DNA TGTGCCAGCAGTGAAGCCCTAGGGGACTATGGCTACACCTTC. The chain is built from TRBV6-1 and TRBJ1-2; TRBD1 is a possible D gene (5 bases). This CDR3 is 14 amino acids long. Germline V gene lookup returns CDR1 MNHNS and CDR2 SASEGT. With 0 bases removed from V and 3 bases from J, the gap between germline ends came to 8 bases.